This T cell receptor beta chain derives from a study of CD8+CD57+ T cells in acquired aplastic anemia. The wider study: Across the sorted CD4+ and CD8+ cells, DNA amounts averaged about 3 ug.

This CDR3 has 15 residues. Germline CDR1 reads SGHNT; CDR2 reads YENEEA. With 5 bases clipped from V and 3 bases from J, the junction kept 4 bases outside the gene matches. Genomic DNA templated the TCR beta VDJ and CDR3 profiling. Each CDR3 protein gets one entry after TCRdb re-called the reads with MiXCR. The sample has tens of thousands of distinct CDR3 sequences, more than 75% seen once. This clonotype appeared many times. The receptor was derived from a human donor in good health, serving as a control. Source material: sorted CD4+, CD8+, or CD8+CD57+ T cells (not recorded which) from PBMCs. This chain connects TRBV11-3 to TRBJ1-4; 9 bases fit TRBD1. In nucleotides, the CDR3 is TGTGCCAGCAGCAAACAGGGGGCGCCTAATGAAAAACTGTTTTTT. This sequence encodes CASSKQGAPNEKLFF.